The 8 T cell receptor beta chains in this list originate from one sample, sequenced in a study of OX40 agonist ivuxolimab in advanced cancers. The protocol was immunoSEQ multiplex PCR, while the TCRdb copy is restricted to in-frame clones and leaves out a portion. Of some 80,000 clones in the sample, 85% to 90% are singletons; the top ten hold about 0.52%. Sequencing was performed on CD4+ or CD8+ T cells sorted from blood, taken in a trial of the OX40 agonist ivuxolimab. The receptors come from an adult with an advanced solid tumor such as melanoma, head and neck, liver or kidney cancer.

The rearrangement joins TRBV30 to TRBJ2-5; D may be TRBD1 (5 bases). With 3 bases removed from V and 5 bases from J, the gap between germline ends came to 10 bases. Per the germline V gene, CDR1 is GTSNPN and CDR2 is SVGIG (reference sequence). CDR3 size: 12 residues. The CDR3 DNA sequence: TGTGCCTGGAGACAGGTGGGCGAGACCCAGTACTTC. It is translated as CAWRQVGETQYF.

This chain links TRBV7-2 with TRBJ2-3, with D perhaps TRBD2 (6 bases). V dropped 1 base and J dropped 9 bases, with 14 bases sitting between them. This CDR3 spans 14 amino acids. Germline CDR1 reads SGHTA; CDR2 reads FQGNSA. The CDR3 nucleotides are TGTGCCAGCAGCTTAGGGACTACCTCCGGGACGCAGTATTTT. Translated, it gives CASSLGTTSGTQYF.

J is TRBJ1-1 and V is TRBV7-8; a possible D gene is TRBD1 (6 bases). V lost 4 bases, J lost 2 bases, and 14 bases lay in between. The CDR3 runs to 15 residues. Germline values: CDR1 SGHVS, CDR2 FQNEAQ. This chain's CDR3 is CASSSVGGANTEAFF. CDR3 DNA sequence: TGTGCCAGCAGCTCAGTAGGGGGGGCAAACACTGAAGCTTTCTTT.

The V gene is TRBV5-1, the J gene TRBJ2-1, with a weak D call TRBD2 (5 bases). This CDR3 is 15 amino acids long. The ends were cut back, 6 bases at V and 2 bases at J, with 15 bases in the middle. Germline lookup yields CDR1 SGHRS and CDR2 YFSETQ. The CDR3 spells CASKVGSETYNEQFF. The DNA for the CDR3 is TGCGCCAGCAAAGTCGGTAGCGAGACCTACAATGAGCAGTTCTTC.

This chain joins TRBV19 and TRBJ2-2; perhaps TRBD1 as D (6 bases). This CDR3 region has 16 residues. Germline CDR1 LNHDA, CDR2 SQIVND (reference sequence). V gave up 2 bases and J gave up 4 bases, with 14 bases separating them. CDR3 DNA: TGTGCCAGTAGTATACGGGCTCGAGGGGGCACCGGGGAGCTGTTTTTT. This codes for CASSIRARGGTGELFF. Looking up the rest from reference TRBV19 and TRBJ2-2 gives the full variable domain: DGGITQSPKYLFRKEGQNVTLSCEQNLNHDAMYWYRQDPGQGLRLIYYSQIVNDFQKGDIAEGYSVSREKKESFPLTVTSAQKNPTAFYLCASSIRARGGTGELFFGEGSRLTVL.

This clone came up a few times. This chain uses TRBV4-3 with TRBJ1-2; TRBD1 is a possible D gene (5 bases). V lost 2 bases and J 7 bases, leaving 14 bases between the germline ends. The length of the CDR3 is 14 residues. CDR1 LGHNA and CDR2 YSLEER come from the germline V gene. Here the CDR3 DNA reads TGCGCCAGCAGCCAATCTTGGGGGACGGCTGGCTACACCTTC. This translates into CASSQSWGTAGYTF.

The rearrangement links TRBV5-1 to TRBJ2-1, with D tentatively TRBD1 (6 bases). The germline V and J ends were trimmed by 3 bases and 0 bases, with 10 bases remaining between them. This CDR3 region has 15 residues. In germline, CDR1 is SGHRS, CDR2 YFSETQ. CDR3 protein: CASSSGQLSYNEQFF. The CDR3 coding sequence is TGCGCCAGCAGCTCAGGACAGCTCTCCTACAATGAGCAGTTCTTC.

The chain joins TRBV18 to TRBJ2-1; 7 bases are shared with TRBD2. This CDR3 spans 17 amino acids. V was clipped by 2 bases and J by 6 bases; unmatched bases: 13. The germline CDR1 and CDR2 sequences are KGHSH and LQKENI. CDR3 coding DNA: TGTGCCAGCTCACCAGGGATTGCTCGGACTAGATCCAATGAGCAGTTCTTC. The encoded protein is CASSPGIARTRSNEQFF.